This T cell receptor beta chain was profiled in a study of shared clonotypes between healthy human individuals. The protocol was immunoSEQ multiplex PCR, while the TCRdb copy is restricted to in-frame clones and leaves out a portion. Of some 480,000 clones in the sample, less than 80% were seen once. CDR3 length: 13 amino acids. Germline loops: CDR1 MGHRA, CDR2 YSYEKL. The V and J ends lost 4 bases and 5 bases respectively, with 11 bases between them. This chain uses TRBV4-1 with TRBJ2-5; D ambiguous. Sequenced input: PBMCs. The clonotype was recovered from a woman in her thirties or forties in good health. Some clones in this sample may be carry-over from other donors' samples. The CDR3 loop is CASSPTRRETQYF. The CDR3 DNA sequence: TGCGCCAGCAGCCCAACGCGCAGGGAGACCCAGTACTTC.